Listed below are T cell receptor beta chains from one sample, sequenced in a study of T cells in Graves' hyperthyroidism and ophthalmopathy. TCRdb recomputed calls from the multiplex PCR reads with MiXCR, one row per CDR3 protein. The repertoire holds around 280,000 distinct CDR3 sequences, with more than 10% as singletons. The specimen was blood. These receptors were collected from a woman younger than 45 with Graves' hyperthyroidism that later progressed to Graves' ophthalmopathy. The conserved cysteine and the conserved F or W are not part of the CDR3 here.

j_call cdr3_length v_call cdr3_aa
TRBJ2-3 14 TRBV3-1 ASSLAGQGRTDTQY
TRBJ1-5 13 TRBV6-2/TRBV6-3 ASSSGLTSNQPQH
TRBJ1-1 12 TRBV4-3 ASSQERGAAEAF
TRBJ2-1 14 TRBV10-3 AISQSSGGINNEQF
TRBJ1-5 13 TRBV20-1 SAREGVRASQPQH
TRBJ2-5 10 TRBV10-3 AISESQETQY
TRBJ1-5 13 TRBV6-2/TRBV6-3 ASSRFGTGFQPQH
TRBJ2-7 12 TRBV10-3 AISARQGSYEQY
TRBJ1-5 11 TRBV30 AWSRGLDQPQH
TRBJ2-7 12 TRBV6-5 ASSYWGARYEQY
TRBJ1-1 13 TRBV28 ASIRGVGSGTEAF
TRBJ2-1 15 TRBV18 ASSPSRRAGGRDEQF
TRBJ1-5 11 TRBV7-9 ASSLAWNQPQH
TRBJ2-3 15 TRBV3-1 ASSQGTASPVTDTQY
TRBJ2-1 12 TRBV29-1 SVPGRAIYNEQF
TRBJ2-3 13 TRBV29-1 SAPGTSGPRDTQY
TRBJ1-1 13 TRBV6-2/TRBV6-3 ASRDPDSMNTEAF
TRBJ2-3 12 TRBV20-1 SAGGGGGSDTQY
TRBJ1-3 13 TRBV9 ASSPPGDRSNTIY
TRBJ2-5 13 TRBV6-2/TRBV6-3 ASSDREFIQETQY
TRBJ2-7 13 TRBV7-2 ASSWTSGFSYEQY
TRBJ2-2 13 TRBV19 ASNTLRVKNGELF
TRBJ2-3 13 TRBV7-3 ASSLKGQITDTQY
TRBJ2-7 14 TRBV7-8 ASSPGTSGRIYEQY
TRBJ1-5 14 TRBV24-1 ATSDSRSGIYQPQH
TRBJ2-7 13 TRBV7-3 ASSARAGLPWEQY
TRBJ2-1 13 TRBV7-9 ASSLRLAGSHEQF
TRBJ2-5 15 TRBV7-2 ASSQASGTGGQETQY
TRBJ2-7 17 TRBV28 ASSSDVLAGQIPSYEQY
TRBJ2-5 13 TRBV15 ATSPGVPYQETQY
TRBJ2-5 12 TRBV3-1 ASSQEGYQETQY
TRBJ2-1 13 TRBV4-1 ASSQDEGAPREQF
TRBJ2-3 11 TRBV28 ASSFFGEDTQY
TRBJ2-7 13 TRBV27 ASSFIAQGGYEQY
TRBJ2-1 14 TRBV6-2/TRBV6-3 ASLQAGALALQGQF
TRBJ2-1 11 TRBV13 ASSTGQAVEQF
TRBJ2-7 14 TRBV7-8 ASSLVEDRAPYEQY
TRBJ2-1 10 TRBV20-1 SASRDNNEQF
TRBJ2-5 13 TRBV11-2 ASSSYRDRQETQY
TRBJ1-1 13 TRBV18 ASSRVIGLGTEAF
TRBJ2-1 12 TRBV13 ASSFGGDHNEQF
TRBJ1-2 11 TRBV20-1 SARDAGTYGYT
TRBJ2-1 15 TRBV7-9 ASSLVSGPIAYNEQF
TRBJ1-2 11 TRBV2 ASSTGLGYGYT
TRBJ2-7 9 TRBV30 AWSVLYEQY
TRBJ1-6 13 TRBV28 ASSFGRTGNSPLH